This TCR beta chain was documented in a study of neurological immune-mediated disorders. Whole-study findings and limits: Across subjects, no CDR3 amino acid sequence appeared in expanded clones of more than one subject, a finding that suggested private repertoires in all groups.

This clonotype was seen at least ten times. Its target is unknown. The CDR3 spans 14 residues. V was clipped by 2 bases and J by 5 bases, with 11 bases between them. Germline V CDR1 and CDR2: LGHNA, YSLEER. Synthesis of cDNA was performed by 5'RACE using 10-nucleotide random UMIs. MiXCR, run by TCRdb on the 5' RACE reads, gives a single entry per CDR3 protein. The table lists 50,000 to 60,000 distinct CDR3 sequences, around 2.3% of them singletons. The sequenced sample was PBMCs. This receptor was obtained from a middle-aged man with multiple sclerosis. The chain is built from TRBV4-3 and TRBJ2-3; possibly TRBD1 for D (5 bases). CDR3 sequence reads: CASSQQGFLDTQYF. The CDR3 bases are TGCGCCAGCAGCCAACAGGGTTTTTTAGATACGCAGTATTTT.